The rows below give T cell receptor beta chains drawn from one sample of a study of regulatory T cells in long-lasting Graves disease. One entry per CDR3 protein results from TCRdb running MiXCR on the multiplex PCR reads. The sample comprises about 420,000 distinct CDR3 sequences, 16% of which are singletons, and less than 30% rests with the top ten. These data were also filed under a second study, of T cells in Graves' hyperthyroidism and ophthalmopathy.

Sequenced material: peripheral blood mononuclear cells (PBMCs), taken at new diagnosis, from a patient treated with antithyroid drugs. The receptors were gathered from a woman in her late teens or twenties with Graves disease. CDR3s leave out the opening cysteine and the closing phenylalanine or tryptophan. Fields, in order: CDR3 protein, D gene, V gene, clone size. A D gene is named only where the DNA matches it firmly. Where a row states a size, it is once, few, many or the class of an expanded clone; other rows omit it.

AWRWDTGELF NA TRBV30 NA
ASSNRGAGGPYTGELF TRBD2 TRBV28 few
SVEPQGGETQY TRBD1 TRBV29-1 many
ASSLLAGTNNEQF TRBD2 TRBV27 many
AWSVHDSPGGANVLT NA TRBV30 NA
ASSLLTADTQY NA TRBV12-3/TRBV12-4 many
ASSLRGTSYGANEQF TRBD2 TRBV11-3 NA
ASSLEVHTTTDTQY NA TRBV5-5 many
ASSSRGTSGNREQF TRBD2 TRBV7-2 many
ASSLAVFAHEQY NA TRBV7-9 many
ASSSTGNYNEQF NA TRBV5-5 many
ASRKHTGGIDTQY TRBD2 TRBV12-3/TRBV12-4 few
SADAREGLGKNIQY TRBD2 TRBV20-1 many
ASSWGPGEQY NA TRBV12-3/TRBV12-4 many
SVEDGLAGGYEQF TRBD2 TRBV29-1 many
ASRVAGGGGDTQY TRBD2 TRBV6-1 many
ASSLALGGYNEQF NA TRBV12-3/TRBV12-4 few
ASSLGGAGQPQH NA TRBV28 NA
ASSQQVGQGATEAF TRBD1 TRBV16 once
ASSLEGWGAFNEQF NA TRBV28 many
ASSVYTGLAANTGELF TRBD2 TRBV9 few
TSSLWAGEETQY TRBD2 TRBV5-5 NA
ASSAPGQSYSGNTIY TRBD1 TRBV7-8 many
ASSLNLIGGTGRIPDYGYT TRBD1 TRBV7-2 NA
ASSSPGQGNEQF TRBD1 TRBV7-3 few
SARQLYGYT NA TRBV20-1 NA
SVVGDTVNTEAF NA TRBV29-1 NA
ASTTRQGADGELF TRBD1 TRBV6-2/TRBV6-3 NA
ASSLTGGARETQY TRBD2 TRBV7-9 many
ATSDSRIEITQY NA TRBV24-1 many
ASSLTSSATGNNEQF NA TRBV7-9 few
ASSLETGEAGELF TRBD1 TRBV5-1 NA
ASRMGLDNEQF TRBD2 TRBV28 many